Detailed here is one TCR beta chain. This entry comes from a study of human T cells and chemical hapten exposure. The overall study: Recorded diagnoses among the mostly female patients were alopecia areata, totalis or universalis. Small differences in pooled library volume mainly drove the variation in TCR yields per sample.

In TCRdb, the RACE reads were re-called with MiXCR into one record per CDR3 protein. The top ten hold around a tenth of the sample, which has roughly 56,000 distinct CDR3 sequences, more than 9% seen once. The time point denotes: pre-sensitization, week 0. Noted treatment: therapeutic diphenylcyclopropenone sensitization with weekly scalp DPC. Unfractionated whole blood was the source of the extracted total RNA. The source of this sequence is a woman in her twenties or thirties with alopecia areata. Some clones in this sample may be carry-over from other donors' samples. Sequencing used whole blood, obtained in connection with sensitization to the hapten diphenylcyclopropenone (DPC).

DNA for the CDR3: TGTGCCAGCAGCCAAGTCCTAGCAATGGCGGATACGCAGTATTTT. Encoded protein: CASSQVLAMADTQYF. The chain combines TRBV14 with TRBJ2-3, with a possible D match to TRBD2 (5 bases). V was cut by 1 base and J by 6 bases, with 14 bases left in between. CDR1 SGHDN and CDR2 FVKESK come from the germline V gene. The CDR3 sequence is 15 residues long.